This T cell receptor (beta chain) was found in a study of T cell repertoires in ileal Crohn's disease (dated by TCRdb to about 2019). About the study as a whole: At the time of surgery, approximately 35% of patients were active smokers, and the median duration of disease was roughly 8.3 years. For commercial TCRB immunosequencing, approximately 460 nanograms of biopsy DNA were submitted for each sample. Roughly half of the patients were given postoperative therapy, with 15 to 20 on anti-TNF agents and about a dozen on thiopurines. The study was conducted in parallel with a multicentre cohort built to find predictors of early endoscopic recurrence after ileocolonic resection. TCR repertoire analysis was performed in around 61 Crohn's disease patients drawn from a prospective multicentre cohort. Every patient underwent surgery because of a complication, which was stricturing disease in approximately 60% and penetrating disease in 39%. A total of 170 or so mucosal samples from roughly 57 patients were sequenced, with samples obtained at several locations on the surgical specimen and at postoperative endoscopy. Endoscopic postoperative recurrence was defined by a Rutgeerts score above i0. MI samples consisted of biopsies taken from the proximal margin of the surgical specimen.

This specimen's time point label, interpreted: proximal margin of the surgical specimen (macroscopically non-inflamed). Adults with ileal or ileocolonic Crohn's disease for whom ileocolonic resection was indicated were considered eligible. Whole ileal mucosal biopsies were stored frozen at -80°C before DNA extraction. Genomic DNA was extracted from frozen whole biopsies with a TRizol-based method and quantified on a NanoDrop 2000 spectrophotometer. Study-wide conclusions, independent of this receptor: Only a subgroup of patients, of unstated size, had mucosal CD4 and CD8 T cells sorted and sequenced. A significantly higher proportion of clonal expansions was observed in active smokers at surgery than in non-smokers (approximately 26% vs 17%, p=0.02). Higher high-frequency clone percentages at surgery were associated with endoscopic recurrence; all patients with clonality above 26.8% (18/57) had recurrence. Sorted CD8 T cells carried more high-frequency clones than CD4 T cells, suggesting mucosal expansions were mainly CD8.

As encoded in the germline V gene, CDR1 is LGHNA while CDR2 is YSLEER. The junction carries 12 bases between V and J, which are trimmed by 0 bases and 0 bases respectively. CDR3 length: 17 amino acids, cysteine to phenylalanine. Only the CDR3 DNA is retained, 51 bases long and in frame from the first base. Receptor amplification or capture employed the immunoSEQ multiplex PCR assay. Adaptive Biotechnology amplified the CDR3 regions from genomic DNA with a two-step multiplex PCR designed to control amplification bias. Primers covering every V and J gene segment were used in the first PCR, while barcodes and Illumina adapters were added in the second PCR. An Illumina instrument was used to sequence the CDR3 libraries. Per the original workflow: The analysis used both the pipelines supplied by the vendor and custom analysis of the raw data in R/Bioconductor with R version 3.3.0. Clonality, which ranges from 0 to 1, was calculated as the inverse of the normalised Shannon entropy across all productive clones. High-frequency clones were defined as the share of the repertoire taken up by the top 100 clones, keeping only clones that passed a 95% confidence test. Repertoire diversity was measured with the Simpson index, and overlap between samples was measured with the Morisita-Horn index. In its TCRdb copy, this immuneACCESS table keeps in-frame sequences only and misses some clones. Where compared with another copy, unresolved V genes explain less than half of these, and the others have no known cause. V and J calls plus clone size are reproduced from that table; the DNA served to infer D and trimming. In this sample the table shows about 3,000 clones, about 76% of which occur a single time. Of the sample, 55% to 80% falls within the top ten clones.

As to this clone: The specificity of this receptor is unknown. No quality values exist for individual bases; no much larger clone is one base distant.

The origin of this receptor is an adult with Crohn's disease. In this chain, TRBV4-3 is recombined with TRBJ2-1; no D gene is confidently identified. Material for sequencing was ileal tissue. Here the CDR3 is given as CASSQDLFGGSYNEQFF. The sequenced DNA is TGCGCCAGCAGCCAAGATTTGTTCGGCGGCTCCTACAATGAGCAGTTCTTC.